These 22 T cell receptor beta chains came from one sample sequenced in a study of T cell responses to AZD1222 COVID-19 vaccine. Sequencing used immunoSEQ multiplex PCR; TCRdb keeps in-frame clones, though not all of them. Of about 130,000 clones detected, about 90% appear once; the ten largest clones hold 1.5% to 2%. This specimen consisted of peripheral blood, obtained on day 0 of AZD1222 vaccination. The receptor set was obtained from an adult in good health.

The chain links TRBV9 to TRBJ2-1, with no clear D. V was clipped by 4 bases and J by 0 bases, with 11 bases between them. CDR1 and CDR2 from the germline V gene are SGDLS and YYNGEE. The CDR3 spans 15 residues. For the CDR3, the DNA is TGTGCCAGCAGCTACGGACCCAGCTCCTACAATGAGCAGTTCTTC. Residues: CASSYGPSSYNEQFF.

The chain is built from TRBV7-2 and TRBJ2-7; either TRBD1 or TRBD2 may supply D (5 bases each). Trimming left V 5 bases short and J 3 bases short, with 23 bases between. Germline V gives CDR1 SGHTA, CDR2 FQGNSA. This CDR3 has 17 residues. CDR3 in amino acids: CASSPPRGTQAFYEQYF. CDR3 DNA sequence: TGTGCCAGCAGCCCCCCCCGAGGGACCCAAGCCTTCTACGAGCAGTACTTC.

This chain connects TRBV7-9 to TRBJ1-1; TRBD1 agrees at 10 bases. Germline V gives CDR1 SEHNR, CDR2 FQNEAQ (reference sequence). After removal of 1 base from V and 8 bases from J, the junction contained 4 bases not matched to a gene. The CDR3 sequence is 14 residues long. The CDR3 DNA reads as TGTGCCAGCAGCTTAGAGACAGGGGGCCGGGAAGCTTTCTTT. It encodes CASSLETGGREAFF.

The rearrangement links TRBV2 to TRBJ2-1, with 10 bases matching TRBD2. From germline, CDR1 is SNHLY and CDR2 FYNNEI. The CDR3 is 14 residues long. V was pared by 8 bases and J by 4 bases, with 5 bases of the junction left unmatched. CDR3 in DNA: TGTGCCAGCGAATCTAGCGGGGGATACAATGAGCAGTTCTTC. Encoded protein: CASESSGGYNEQFF.

This clone was observed a single time. This chain links TRBV11-2 with TRBJ1-1; D is undetermined. Germline V gene data show CDR1 as SGHAT and CDR2 as FQNNGV. The CDR3 has 15 amino acids. V lost 2 bases, J lost 3 bases, and 13 bases lay in between. CDR3 DNA sequence: TGTGCCAGCAGCTTAACAACCGGGCAGCACACTGAAGCTTTCTTT. This translates into CASSLTTGQHTEAFF.

In nucleotides, the CDR3 is TGTGCCAGCTCACCACCCGCCCCAATTAACTATGGCTACACCTTC. The encoded protein is CASSPPAPINYGYTF. The chain has TRBV18 and TRBJ1-2, with D unclear. The CDR3 runs 15 residues. Germline CDR1 is KGHSH and CDR2 is LQKENI. The V and J ends lost 0 bases and 1 base respectively, with 9 bases between them.

The chain employs TRBV5-6 and TRBJ1-5; TRBD1 agrees at 9 bases. The CDR3 sequence is 18 residues long. Trimming took 4 bases from V and 3 from J; bases not matched to a gene: 14. The germline V gene encodes CDR1 SGHDT and CDR2 YYEEEE. CDR3 DNA sequence: TGTGCCAGCAGCCCGGACAGGGACAGGGAGATCTCCAATCAGCCCCAGCATTTT. It specifies CASSPDRDREISNQPQHF.

The rearrangement links TRBV7-9 to TRBJ2-2, with 8 bases fitting TRBD1. V lost 3 bases to trimming and J lost 1 base; unmatched junction nucleotides: 1. Per the germline V gene, CDR1 is SEHNR and CDR2 is FQNEAQ (reference sequence). There are 15 residues in the CDR3. The CDR3 sequence is CASSFGTGNTGELFF. DNA for the CDR3: TGTGCCAGCAGCTTCGGGACAGGGAACACCGGGGAGCTGTTTTTT.

This chain uses TRBV6-7 with TRBJ1-3; D is uncertain. TRBV6-7 is placed among ORFs of uncertain function. Trimming cost V 10 bases and J 1 base, with 11 bases left between them. The CDR3 is 13 amino acids. CDR3 sequence: CATRPRSGNTIYF. The CDR3 nucleotides are TGTGCCACCAGGCCCCGTTCTGGAAACACCATATATTTT.

The V call is TRBV27, the J call TRBJ2-3, with 9 bases matching TRBD2. CDR1 and CDR2 (germline): MNHEY, SMNVEV (reference sequence). The CDR3 is 13 amino acids. CDR3 residues: CAIAGANTDTQYF. The DNA for the CDR3 is TGTGCGATAGCGGGGGCCAACACAGATACGCAGTATTTT.

A single count supports this clone. The rearrangement joins TRBV7-2 to TRBJ2-1, with D maybe TRBD1 (5 bases). V was shortened by 2 bases and J by 4 bases, with 9 bases between the two germline ends. CDR1 is SGHTA, CDR2 FQGNSA, per germline. The CDR3 runs to 14 residues. The CDR3 nucleotides read TGTGCCAGCAGCTTATTGGCAGGGTACAATGAGCAGTTCTTC. Encoded protein: CASSLLAGYNEQFF.

This chain connects TRBV7-3 to TRBJ2-7, with 10 bases fitting TRBD1. The germline gives CDR1 SGHTA, CDR2 FQGTGA. Trimming cost V 6 bases and J 6 bases; bases outside gene matches: 8. CDR3 length equals 14 residues. The CDR3 sequence is CASSPGQGGREQYF. The CDR3 DNA sequence: TGTGCCAGCAGTCCCGGACAGGGGGGACGCGAGCAGTACTTC.

The rearrangement links TRBV11-3 to TRBJ2-2; D is perhaps TRBD1 (6 bases). Looked up from germline, CDR1 is SGHNT and CDR2 is YENEEA. The V and J ends lost 0 bases and 5 bases respectively, with 10 bases between them. CDR3 size: 15 residues. CDR3 bases: TGTGCCAGCAGCTTAGACGACAGGTCTACCGGGGAGCTGTTTTTT. It codes for CASSLDDRSTGELFF.

As DNA, the CDR3 is TGTGCCAGTAGTATATTTCACCAGGGCCCCTATGGCTACACCTTC. It codes for CASSIFHQGPYGYTF. This chain uses TRBV19 with TRBJ1-2; possibly TRBD1 for D (5 bases). Trimming removed 2 bases from V and 4 bases from J, with 14 bases in between. Germline V gene data show CDR1 as LNHDA and CDR2 as SQIVND (reference sequence). The CDR3 covers 15 residues.

V usage is TRBV6-2 or TRBV6-3 and J usage is TRBJ2-7; tentatively, D is TRBD1 (5 bases). Trimming left V 3 bases short and J 3 bases short, with 12 bases between. From germline, CDR1 is MNHEY and CDR2 SVGEGT. The CDR3 sequence is 14 residues long. This CDR3 reads CASSYGQGNYEQYF. The CDR3 DNA reads as TGTGCCAGCAGTTATGGGCAGGGTAACTACGAGCAGTACTTC.

The chain recombines TRBV9 with TRBJ2-1; D remains unclear. With 0 bases removed from V and 2 bases from J, the gap between germline ends came to 9 bases. Germline V gene sequence: CDR1 SGDLS, CDR2 YYNGEE. The CDR3 covers 15 residues. The CDR3 DNA follows: TGTGCCAGCAGCGTAGAAGGGTGGGCCTACAATGAGCAGTTCTTC. It encodes CASSVEGWAYNEQFF.

The chain employs TRBV7-9 and TRBJ1-3, with D unresolved. Per germline, CDR1 SEHNR and CDR2 FQNEAQ (reference sequence). This CDR3 has 13 amino acids. Trimming stripped 1 base from V and 3 bases from J, with 4 bases between. The CDR3 DNA reads TGTGCCAGCAGCTTAGGATATGGAAACACCATATATTTT. Its translation: CASSLGYGNTIYF.

The chain carries TRBV7-9 and TRBJ1-2; D not certain. Trimming took 3 bases from V and 4 from J, leaving 6 bases between them. The CDR3 consists of 12 residues. The V gene's germline CDR1 is SEHNR and CDR2 FQNEAQ (reference sequence). The chain's CDR3 is CASSFDFYGYTF. CDR3 DNA: TGTGCCAGCAGCTTCGACTTCTATGGCTACACCTTC. The variable domain in full, with the rest retrieved from reference TRBV7-9 and TRBJ1-2, is DTGVSQNPRHKITKRGQNVTFRCDPISEHNRLYWYRQTLGQGPEFLTYFQNEAQLEKSRLLSDRFSAERPKGSFSTLEIQRTEQGDSAMYLCASSFDFYGYTFGSGTRLTVV.

The chain is built from TRBV28 and TRBJ2-6; D possibly matches TRBD1 or TRBD2 (5 bases each). Trimming left V 8 bases short and J 4 bases short, with 21 bases between. The CDR3 totals 17 residues. CDR1 is MDHEN and CDR2 is SYDVKM in the germline V gene. The CDR3 nucleotides are TGTGCCAGCGAAAAGTGGGACGGCATCTCCGGGGCCAACGTCCTGACTTTC. Protein: CASEKWDGISGANVLTF.

This chain connects TRBV9 to TRBJ1-2; D perhaps matches TRBD1 (5 bases). CDR1 and CDR2 from the germline V gene are SGDLS and YYNGEE. The CDR3 is 16 amino acids. Between the trimmed V and J ends, which lost 3 bases and 4 bases, there was a span of 19 bases. The CDR3 here is CASSEANWAGSYGYTF. CDR3 DNA sequence: TGTGCCAGCAGCGAAGCAAATTGGGCAGGGTCCTATGGCTACACCTTC.

The chain couples TRBV9 to TRBJ1-6; the D is unclear. Germline CDR1 SGDLS, CDR2 YYNGEE. There are 18 residues in the CDR3. Deletions cut 3 bases from V and 7 bases from J, with 23 bases between. The CDR3 coding sequence is TGTGCCAGCAGCGCCCTAGGAGAAGGGCGGGCGGGGAATTCACCCCTCCACTTT. Translating it yields CASSALGEGRAGNSPLHF. Complete variable domain (other parts from reference TRBV9 and TRBJ1-6): DSGVTQTPKHLITATGQRVTLRCSPRSGDLSVYWYQQSLDQGLQFLIQYYNGEERAKGNILERFSAQQFPDLHSELNLSSLELGDSALYFCASSALGEGRAGNSPLHFGNGTRLTVT.

CDR3 in amino acids: CASSYTVGREDIQYF. The CDR3 DNA reads as TGTGCCAGCAGTTACACCGTGGGGCGGGAGGACATTCAGTACTTC. The chain recombines TRBV6-5 with TRBJ2-4; 8 nucleotides line up with TRBD2. Per germline, CDR1 MNHEY and CDR2 SVGAGI. With 2 bases clipped from V and 8 bases from J, the junction kept 8 bases outside the gene matches. The CDR3 spans 15 residues.